What follows are 22 T cell receptor beta chains derived from one specimen sequenced in a study of blood T cell repertoires in COVID-19. Repertoires were generated with immunoSEQ multiplex PCR, while TCRdb's copy carries only in-frame clones and drops some. The sample includes around 69,000 clones, roughly 80% of them seen just once. The sequenced sample consisted of peripheral blood. The receptor set was obtained from a woman between 65 and 79 years old with acute or convalescent COVID-19.

This sequence joins TRBV9 and TRBJ1-1; possibly TRBD1 for D (6 bases). Germline CDR1 reads SGDLS; CDR2 reads YYNGEE. The V gene lost 1 base and the J gene lost 1 base, with 11 bases spanning the gap. The CDR3 extends over 15 amino acids. The CDR3 bases are TGTGCCAGCAGCGTAATCCAGGGGAAGAACACTGAAGCTTTCTTT. Translating gives CASSVIQGKNTEAFF.

The rearrangement joins TRBV5-8 to TRBJ2-1, with a weak D call TRBD1 (6 bases). There are 16 residues in the CDR3. V shed 0 bases and J shed 2 bases, with 12 bases lying between them. Germline assignment: CDR1 SGHTS and CDR2 YDEGEE. CDR3 in DNA: TGTGCCAGCAGCTTGGTTGGGCAGGGGCCCTACAATGAGCAGTTCTTC. This codes for CASSLVGQGPYNEQFF.

The genes are TRBV15 and TRBJ2-1; 10 positions agree with TRBD2. The V gene's germline CDR1 is LNHNV and CDR2 YYDKDF (reference sequence). V was clipped by 3 bases and J by 6 bases; unmatched bases: 11. The CDR3 runs 17 residues. The CDR3 sequence: CATSRILAGSSANEQFF. CDR3 coding DNA: TGTGCCACCAGCAGGATACTAGCGGGAAGCTCAGCCAATGAGCAGTTCTTC. Drawing the rest from reference TRBV15 and TRBJ2-1, the complete variable domain is DAMVIQNPRYQVTQFGKPVTLSCSQTLNHNVMYWYQQKSSQAPKLLFHYYDKDFNNEADTPDNFQSRRPNTSFCFLDIRSPGLGDTAMYLCATSRILAGSSANEQFFGPGTRLTVL.

The chain joins TRBV5-1 to TRBJ2-7; 9 positions match TRBD1. CDR1 and CDR2 (germline): SGHRS, YFSETQ. This CDR3 has 15 amino acids. The junction had 7 bases not matched to a gene; V was cut back by 4 bases and J by 2 bases. CDR3 protein: CASSLRQGGTYEQYF. The CDR3 coding sequence is TGCGCCAGCAGCCTAAGACAGGGGGGAACCTACGAGCAGTACTTC.

The CDR3 spells CAWSEQGTGTDTQYF. The CDR3 DNA sequence: TGTGCCTGGAGTGAACAGGGGACAGGCACAGATACGCAGTATTTT. The rearrangement uses TRBV30 and TRBJ2-3; 7 nucleotides align to TRBD1. V trimming: 1 base; J trimming: 1 base; junction bases outside the gene matches: 5. Per the germline V gene, CDR1 is GTSNPN and CDR2 is SVGIG (reference sequence). The CDR3 is 15 residues long.

The sample holds one count of this clone. The chain carries TRBV3-1 (or the pseudogene TRBV3-2) and TRBJ1-1; no reliable D call. The CDR3 is 12 residues long. CDR1 and CDR2 (germline): LGHDT, YNNKEL (reference sequence). The V end was cut by 1 base, the J end by 7 bases, with 7 bases between. The chain's CDR3 is CASSQGPLEAFF. For the CDR3, the DNA is TGTGCCAGCAGCCAAGGTCCCCTTGAAGCTTTCTTT.

In its sample, this clone was seen a few times. This rearrangement joins TRBV5-1 to TRBJ1-1, with TRBD1 matching 7 bases. Germline CDR1 SGHRS, CDR2 YFSETQ. V trimming: 0 bases; J trimming: 7 bases; junction bases outside the gene matches: 9. CDR3 size: 15 residues. CDR3 sequence reads: CASSLEPGGLNEAFF. The CDR3 nucleotides read TGCGCCAGCAGCTTGGAGCCAGGGGGTCTTAATGAAGCTTTCTTT.

J is TRBJ1-5 and V is TRBV6-6; 8 bases align to TRBD1. The J segment lost 0 bases and the V segment lost 6 bases, leaving 19 bases of the junction unmatched. CDR1 MNHNY and CDR2 SVGAGI come from the germline V gene (reference sequence). The CDR3 totals 20 residues. The chain's CDR3 is CASSLTGQGPSSYSNQPQHF. CDR3 coding DNA: TGTGCCAGCAGCCTTACCGGACAGGGACCGTCATCTTATAGCAATCAGCCCCAGCATTTT.

The chain combines TRBV7-2 with TRBJ1-3; 7 nucleotides match TRBD1. CDR3 length: 16 amino acids. Trimming took 3 bases from V and 2 from J; bases not matched to a gene: 7. Germline V gene data show CDR1 as SGHTA and CDR2 as FQGNSA. As DNA, the CDR3 is TGTGCCAGCAGCTTTACAGGGGCTCGAACTGGAAACACCATATATTTT. It specifies CASSFTGARTGNTIYF.

This chain joins TRBV27 and TRBJ2-3; D is perhaps TRBD2 (6 bases). CDR1 and CDR2 from the germline V gene are MNHEY and SMNVEV (reference sequence). This CDR3 comprises 15 residues. With 2 bases removed from V and 0 bases from J, the gap between germline ends came to 9 bases. The CDR3 sequence is CASSLGGISTDTQYF. The CDR3 DNA reads TGTGCCAGCAGTTTAGGGGGGATTAGCACAGATACGCAGTATTTT.

Details on this clone: One end of the junction varies from germline; a read error may be responsible. The V call is TRBV7-2, the J call TRBJ2-4; 15 nucleotides agree with TRBD2. The germline V gene encodes CDR1 SGHTA and CDR2 FQGNSA. There are 15 residues in the CDR3. The CDR3 DNA is TGTGCCAGCAGCTTCGAGGGACTAGCGGGAGGTCTTGCGAACTTC. Protein: CASSFEGLAGGLANF.

The chain employs TRBV28 and TRBJ2-7, with D possibly being TRBD1 (6 bases). CDR1 is MDHEN and CDR2 is SYDVKM in the germline V gene. CDR3 length: 16 residues. Trimming cost V 3 bases and J 6 bases, with 21 bases left between them. The CDR3 DNA sequence: TGTGCCAGCAGTTTGGCCGCTACAGGGACCCGGGGCGAGCAGTACTTC. This codes for CASSLAATGTRGEQYF.

The CDR3 protein is CATYKQPNTEAFF. In DNA, the CDR3 is TGTGCCACCTACAAACAGCCAAACACTGAAGCTTTCTTT. V is TRBV19 and J is TRBJ1-1; D not resolved. The germline V gene encodes CDR1 LNHDA and CDR2 SQIVND (reference sequence). The CDR3 sequence is 13 residues long. V gave up 10 bases and J gave up 2 bases, with 14 bases separating them.

The V and J genes are TRBV2 and TRBJ2-1; 8 bases fit TRBD1. The V and J ends lost 3 bases and 8 bases, in that order; junction bases with no gene match: 3. The CDR3 has 13 amino acids. CDR1 and CDR2 from the germline V gene are SNHLY and FYNNEI. This CDR3 is CASSESGGDEQFF. DNA for the CDR3: TGTGCCAGCAGTGAGTCAGGGGGCGATGAGCAGTTCTTC.

The chain uses TRBV27 and TRBJ2-1; 13 bases fit TRBD2. The V and J ends lost 4 bases and 9 bases, in that order; junction bases with no gene match: 12. CDR1 MNHEY and CDR2 SMNVEV come from the germline V gene (reference sequence). CDR3 size: 17 residues. The CDR3 coding sequence is TGTGCCAGCAGTTATATAACTAGCGGGAGGGCCTCGGGTGAGCAGTTCTTC. It is translated as CASSYITSGRASGEQFF.

This chain uses TRBV7-9 with TRBJ2-1; a possible D gene is TRBD2 (5 bases). CDR3 length: 13 residues. From germline, CDR1 is SEHNR and CDR2 FQNEAQ (reference sequence). V was cut by 8 bases and J by 7 bases, with 15 bases left in between. CDR3 nucleotide sequence: TGTGCCAGCGCGTCGCACGGGGAGAATGAGCAGTTCTTC. As protein: CASASHGENEQFF.

The chain joins TRBV21-1 to TRBJ1-2; the table assigns TRBD1, which was not confirmed against the DNA. TRBV21-1 is assigned pseudogene status. The CDR3 has 11 amino acids. In nucleotides, the CDR3 is TGTGCCAGACTGGGACATTTTGGCTACACCTTC. It specifies CARLGHFGYTF.

The gene calls are TRBV29-1 and TRBJ1-5; TRBD1 agrees at 8 bases. With 6 bases clipped from V and 0 bases from J, the junction kept 10 bases outside the gene matches. Germline assignment: CDR1 SQVTM and CDR2 ANQGSEA. The CDR3 runs 16 residues. The CDR3 coding sequence is TGCAGCGTAATAACAACAGGGGGGTATAGCAATCAGCCCCAGCATTTT. Translating it yields CSVITTGGYSNQPQHF.

V is TRBV7-8 and J is TRBJ1-1, with D maybe TRBD1 (5 bases). Germline V gene lookup returns CDR1 SGHVS and CDR2 FQNEAQ. With 1 base removed from V and 0 bases from J, the gap between germline ends came to 12 bases. The CDR3 has 16 amino acids. CDR3 region: CASSLEGGGMNTEAFF. The DNA for the CDR3 is TGTGCCAGCAGCTTAGAGGGCGGGGGGATGAACACTGAAGCTTTCTTT.

The chain carries TRBV7-9 and TRBJ2-1; D gene unclear. Trimming stripped 0 bases from V and 0 bases from J, with 6 bases between. This CDR3 contains 15 residues. The V gene's germline CDR1 is SEHNR and CDR2 FQNEAQ (reference sequence). As DNA, the CDR3 is TGTGCCAGCAGCTTAGCGGTTAGCTCCTACAATGAGCAGTTCTTC. It codes for CASSLAVSSYNEQFF.

The rearrangement joins TRBV28 to TRBJ2-7, with D possibly being TRBD2 (5 bases). There are 14 residues in the CDR3. Germline V gene data show CDR1 as MDHEN and CDR2 as SYDVKM. V dropped 7 bases and J dropped 2 bases, with 15 bases sitting between them. The CDR3 bases are TGTGCCAGCACCGATGCGGGCCCACCCTACGAGCAGTACTTC. Its protein product is CASTDAGPPYEQYF.

The chain has TRBV6-1 and TRBJ2-1; D gene unclear. V lost 4 bases and J lost 9, with 7 bases in between. Germline V gene lookup returns CDR1 MNHNS and CDR2 SASEGT. The CDR3 sequence is 11 residues long. CDR3 coding DNA: TGTGCCAGCAGTGGAGCCCGTGAGCAGTTCTTC. Its translation: CASSGAREQFF.